These T cell receptor beta chains were read from a single sample in a study of cytomegalovirus exposure and HLA in healthy donors. Assay: immunoSEQ multiplex PCR; the TCRdb copy retains only in-frame clones and omits some. The sample lists 150,000 to 180,000 clones; over 75% were seen once. The material sequenced was PBMCs. These TCRs come from a woman aged 40-49 years in good health and CMV-seropositive. Both conserved end residues are part of each CDR3. The D gene is left open where the match is weak. Some rows mark clone size as missing; the rest say once, few, many or name a class of expanded clone.

abundance: once; v_gene: TRBV29-1; d_gene: -; j_gene: TRBJ2-3; CDR3nt: TGCAGCACCTATGGAGGTTCCACAGATACGCAGTATTTT; CDR3aa: CSTYGGSTDTQYF
abundance: -; v_gene: TRBV5-1; d_gene: TRBD2; j_gene: TRBJ2-2; CDR3nt: TGCGCCAGCAGCTTAGCGGGAGGTAGGCTCACCGGGGAGCTGTTTTTT; CDR3aa: CASSLAGGRLTGELFF
abundance: -; v_gene: TRBV30; d_gene: TRBD2; j_gene: TRBJ2-1; CDR3nt: TGTGCCTGGAGTGTACGGAGACTAGCGGGAGATAGTGAGCAGTTCTTC; CDR3aa: CAWSVRRLAGDSEQFF
abundance: -; v_gene: TRBV6-1; d_gene: -; j_gene: TRBJ1-4; CDR3nt: TGTGCCAGCAGCCGAGAGGGGGGGGAGGAAAAACTGTTTTTT; CDR3aa: CASSREGGEEKLFF
abundance: -; v_gene: TRBV13; d_gene: -; j_gene: TRBJ2-1; CDR3nt: TGTGCCAGCAGCTCCGGGGGTGGACGTAGGTCCTACAATGAGCAGTTCTTC; CDR3aa: CASSSGGGRRSYNEQFF
abundance: -; v_gene: TRBV6-1; d_gene: TRBD1; j_gene: TRBJ1-3; CDR3nt: TGTGCCAGCAGTGCCTCGACAGGGTCGGGAAACACCATATATTTT; CDR3aa: CASSASTGSGNTIYF
abundance: few; v_gene: TRBV4-2; d_gene: TRBD2; j_gene: TRBJ2-7; CDR3nt: TGTGCCAGCAGCCAAGATCACCCTAGCGGGAGCTACGAGCAGTACTTC; CDR3aa: CASSQDHPSGSYEQYF
abundance: -; v_gene: TRBV6-6; d_gene: TRBD1; j_gene: TRBJ1-5; CDR3nt: TGTGCCAGCAGTTGGACAGGGGGCATTCAGCCCCAGCATTTT; CDR3aa: CASSWTGGIQPQHF
abundance: -; v_gene: TRBV19; d_gene: TRBD2; j_gene: TRBJ2-1; CDR3nt: TGTGCCAGTAGTTTCTTAGCGGGAGTCTTATATGAGCAGTTCTTC; CDR3aa: CASSFLAGVLYEQFF
abundance: -; v_gene: TRBV5-6; d_gene: TRBD2; j_gene: TRBJ2-1; CDR3nt: TGTGCCAGCAGCTTTATGGGCGGCACTAGCGGGAACCGGAATGAGCAGTTCTTC; CDR3aa: CASSFMGGTSGNRNEQFF
abundance: -; v_gene: TRBV4-2; d_gene: TRBD1; j_gene: TRBJ1-1; CDR3nt: TGTGCCAGCAGCCAAGACTCACAGGGGGTATTGGGCACTGAAGCTTTCTTT; CDR3aa: CASSQDSQGVLGTEAFF
abundance: -; v_gene: TRBV10-3; d_gene: TRBD1; j_gene: TRBJ1-2; CDR3nt: TGTGCCATCAGTGGGGACAGCACTAACTATGGCTACACCTTC; CDR3aa: CAISGDSTNYGYTF
abundance: -; v_gene: TRBV28; d_gene: TRBD2; j_gene: TRBJ2-7; CDR3nt: TGTGCCAGCAGTTTATCGCGGGAGGACCTATTAGAGCAGTACTTC; CDR3aa: CASSLSREDLLEQYF
abundance: -; v_gene: TRBV30; d_gene: -; j_gene: TRBJ2-4; CDR3nt: TGTGCCTGGAGGGATACAGGGTTAAACATTCAGTACTTC; CDR3aa: CAWRDTGLNIQYF
abundance: -; v_gene: TRBV7-2; d_gene: -; j_gene: TRBJ1-5; CDR3nt: TGTGCCAGCAGCCGGGACTTCTATAGCAATCAGCCCCAGCATTTT; CDR3aa: CASSRDFYSNQPQHF
abundance: -; v_gene: TRBV7-8; d_gene: TRBD2; j_gene: TRBJ2-3; CDR3nt: TGTGCCAGCAGCATCGGGACTACCACAGATACGCAGTATTTT; CDR3aa: CASSIGTTTDTQYF
abundance: -; v_gene: TRBV28; d_gene: TRBD1; j_gene: TRBJ1-1; CDR3nt: TGTGCCAGCAGCGGGACCGGGACAGGGAAAACTGAAGCTTTCTTT; CDR3aa: CASSGTGTGKTEAFF
abundance: -; v_gene: TRBV5-4; d_gene: TRBD2; j_gene: TRBJ2-1; CDR3nt: TGTGCCAGCAGCTCACGCTACAGCGGGAGAGGGGATGAGCAGTTCTTC; CDR3aa: CASSSRYSGRGDEQFF
abundance: -; v_gene: TRBV19; d_gene: -; j_gene: TRBJ1-1; CDR3nt: TGTGCCAGTAGTATAGTAGGGGCCGACACTGAAGCTTTCTTT; CDR3aa: CASSIVGADTEAFF
abundance: -; v_gene: TRBV27; d_gene: TRBD1; j_gene: TRBJ2-7; CDR3nt: TGTGCCAGCAGTTCCAGGACAGGGGAGAGGTACGAGCAGTACTTC; CDR3aa: CASSSRTGERYEQYF
abundance: -; v_gene: TRBV11-2; d_gene: -; j_gene: TRBJ2-5; CDR3nt: TGTGCCAGCAGCTTAGGTTCAGCGGTAGGGGGAGGGCCTTTTGAGACCCAGTACTTC; CDR3aa: CASSLGSAVGGGPFETQYF
abundance: -; v_gene: TRBV7-9; d_gene: TRBD1; j_gene: TRBJ1-2; CDR3nt: TGTGCCAGCAGCTCCCGCGACAGGGGACTAAACTATGGCTACACCTTC; CDR3aa: CASSSRDRGLNYGYTF
abundance: -; v_gene: TRBV27; d_gene: TRBD2; j_gene: TRBJ2-2; CDR3nt: TGTGCCAGCAGTTTCGTCCTAGCGGGAGGATCCGGGGAGCTGTTTTTT; CDR3aa: CASSFVLAGGSGELFF
abundance: -; v_gene: TRBV6-5; d_gene: -; j_gene: TRBJ1-2; CDR3nt: TGTGCCAGCAGTCCCGACACAGGGTCTGGGGGCTACACCTTC; CDR3aa: CASSPDTGSGGYTF
abundance: -; v_gene: TRBV7-8; d_gene: -; j_gene: TRBJ2-1; CDR3nt: TGTGCCAGCAGCTTACCGAGCTCCTACAATGAGCAGTTCTTC; CDR3aa: CASSLPSSYNEQFF
abundance: -; v_gene: TRBV4-1; d_gene: -; j_gene: TRBJ2-3; CDR3nt: TGCGCCAGCAGCCAAGGGGCTGGGGCAGGGAGGAGGGATACGCAGTATTTT; CDR3aa: CASSQGAGAGRRDTQYF
abundance: -; v_gene: TRBV18; d_gene: -; j_gene: TRBJ1-4; CDR3nt: TGTGCCAGCTCACCACCTACAGCCGCAACTAATGAAAAACTGTTTTTT; CDR3aa: CASSPPTAATNEKLFF
abundance: -; v_gene: TRBV2; d_gene: TRBD2; j_gene: TRBJ2-5; CDR3nt: TGTGCCAGCAGTGGAGCGGGAGGACCCGAGACCCAGTACTTC; CDR3aa: CASSGAGGPETQYF
abundance: few; v_gene: TRBV30; d_gene: TRBD2; j_gene: TRBJ2-2; CDR3nt: TGTGCCTGGAGTTCTGGCGGGAGGGTGGCCGGGGAGCTGTTTTTT; CDR3aa: CAWSSGGRVAGELFF
abundance: few; v_gene: TRBV6-5; d_gene: -; j_gene: TRBJ2-2; CDR3nt: TGTGCCAGCCGAACGGGCACCGGGGAGCTGTTTTTT; CDR3aa: CASRTGTGELFF
abundance: -; v_gene: TRBV6-1; d_gene: -; j_gene: TRBJ2-3; CDR3nt: TGTGCCAGCAGTGCGAGCACAGATACGCAGTATTTT; CDR3aa: CASSASTDTQYF
abundance: -; v_gene: TRBV7-2; d_gene: TRBD1; j_gene: TRBJ1-4; CDR3nt: TGTGCCAGCAGCTTAGACAGGGGTCGCAAACTGTTTTTT; CDR3aa: CASSLDRGRKLFF
abundance: -; v_gene: TRBV27; d_gene: -; j_gene: TRBJ2-5; CDR3nt: TGTGCCAGCAGTTCACACACAGAAGAGACCCAGTACTTC; CDR3aa: CASSSHTEETQYF
abundance: -; v_gene: TRBV5-1; d_gene: TRBD1; j_gene: TRBJ2-7; CDR3nt: TGCGCCAGCAGCTTGGTATGGACAGGCTACGAGCAGTACTTC; CDR3aa: CASSLVWTGYEQYF
abundance: once; v_gene: TRBV20-1; d_gene: -; j_gene: TRBJ2-2; CDR3nt: TGCAGTGCTAGTCGGACCGGGGAGCTGTTTTTT; CDR3aa: CSASRTGELFF
abundance: -; v_gene: TRBV2; d_gene: TRBD2; j_gene: TRBJ2-3; CDR3nt: TGTGCCAGCAAGGGTAGCGGGAGTTTCACAGATACGCAGTATTTT; CDR3aa: CASKGSGSFTDTQYF
abundance: -; v_gene: TRBV6-1; d_gene: TRBD1; j_gene: TRBJ2-7; CDR3nt: TGTGCCAGCAGTGCGACAGGGGGCGGCGAGCAGTACTTC; CDR3aa: CASSATGGGEQYF
abundance: -; v_gene: TRBV9; d_gene: TRBD2; j_gene: TRBJ2-1; CDR3nt: TGTGCCAGCAGCGTAGACCCCCCGGCGGGAGTCATCCATGAGCAGTTCTTC; CDR3aa: CASSVDPPAGVIHEQFF
abundance: -; v_gene: TRBV28; d_gene: TRBD1; j_gene: TRBJ1-5; CDR3nt: TGTGCCAGCAGTTCCCCGGGACAGGGAGGGAGCAATCAGCCCCAGCATTTT; CDR3aa: CASSSPGQGGSNQPQHF
abundance: -; v_gene: TRBV27; d_gene: -; j_gene: TRBJ1-1; CDR3nt: TGTGCCAGCAGTGACAGAAACCCTTTTTTAGCCACTGAAGCTTTCTTT; CDR3aa: CASSDRNPFLATEAFF
abundance: once; v_gene: TRBV28; d_gene: -; j_gene: TRBJ1-2; CDR3nt: TGTGCCAGCAGTCCTAACCTCGGGACACGGAATAACTATGGCTACACCTTC; CDR3aa: CASSPNLGTRNNYGYTF
abundance: -; v_gene: TRBV2; d_gene: -; j_gene: TRBJ1-4; CDR3nt: TGTGCCAGCAACCTCGGAGAGGAAAAACTGTTTTTT; CDR3aa: CASNLGEEKLFF
abundance: -; v_gene: TRBV30; d_gene: -; j_gene: TRBJ2-2; CDR3nt: TGTGCCTGGAGTGTAGGGGGGGGGACGAACACCGGGGAGCTGTTTTTT; CDR3aa: CAWSVGGGTNTGELFF
abundance: few; v_gene: TRBV5-4; d_gene: TRBD2; j_gene: TRBJ2-7; CDR3nt: TGTGCCGGCGGACTAGCGGGAGGGTACGAGCAGTACTTC; CDR3aa: CAGGLAGGYEQYF
abundance: -; v_gene: TRBV28; d_gene: TRBD2; j_gene: TRBJ2-1; CDR3nt: TGTGCCAGCAGTTTAGCAGCGGGAGTCCCCTACAATGAGCAGTTCTTC; CDR3aa: CASSLAAGVPYNEQFF
abundance: -; v_gene: TRBV5-4; d_gene: TRBD2; j_gene: TRBJ2-7; CDR3nt: TGTGCCAGCAGCCTAGCGGGAGGGCGGAGGGAGCAGTACTTC; CDR3aa: CASSLAGGRREQYF
abundance: -; v_gene: TRBV5-1; d_gene: TRBD1; j_gene: TRBJ2-5; CDR3nt: TGCGCCAGCAGCTCCACAGGGGTGGACTACCAAGAGACCCAGTACTTC; CDR3aa: CASSSTGVDYQETQYF
abundance: -; v_gene: TRBV5-6; d_gene: -; j_gene: TRBJ2-7; CDR3nt: TGTGCCAGCAGCGGGACAGTCCGGGGGCACTACGAGCAGTACTTC; CDR3aa: CASSGTVRGHYEQYF
abundance: -; v_gene: TRBV7-3; d_gene: TRBD2; j_gene: TRBJ2-1; CDR3nt: TGTGCCAGCAGCCTCCAGCTAGCGGGAGGCCCGAGCTCCTACAATGAGCAGTTCTTC; CDR3aa: CASSLQLAGGPSSYNEQFF
abundance: few; v_gene: TRBV5-1; d_gene: -; j_gene: TRBJ2-2; CDR3nt: TGCGCCAGCAGGGACAGGAACACCGGGGAGCTGTTTTTT; CDR3aa: CASRDRNTGELFF
abundance: -; v_gene: TRBV30; d_gene: -; j_gene: TRBJ1-5; CDR3nt: TGTGCCTGGAGTGTACCGGCAGGGGCGATTAGCAATCAGCCCCAGCATTTT; CDR3aa: CAWSVPAGAISNQPQHF
abundance: -; v_gene: TRBV5-4; d_gene: TRBD1; j_gene: TRBJ2-7; CDR3nt: TGTGCCAGCAGCTTGGGGGGGACAGGGGGCTACGAGCAGTACTTC; CDR3aa: CASSLGGTGGYEQYF
abundance: -; v_gene: TRBV5-1; d_gene: -; j_gene: TRBJ2-7; CDR3nt: TGCGCCAGCAGCTTGGCGGTACAGGCTCGCGTTTACGAGCAGTACTTC; CDR3aa: CASSLAVQARVYEQYF
abundance: -; v_gene: TRBV4-2; d_gene: -; j_gene: TRBJ2-3; CDR3nt: TGTGCCAGCAGCCAAGGACTAGTCACAGATACGCAGTATTTT; CDR3aa: CASSQGLVTDTQYF
abundance: -; v_gene: TRBV5-1; d_gene: TRBD2; j_gene: TRBJ2-7; CDR3nt: TGCGCCAGCAGCAGGGGACTAGCGGGAAGTTCGGACGAGCAGTACTTC; CDR3aa: CASSRGLAGSSDEQYF